This TCR beta chain comes out of a study of sequential checkpoint blockade in melanoma. Sequencing was performed with immunoSEQ multiplex PCR; in TCRdb, only in-frame clones are kept and a portion is missing. This sample has about 10,000 clones; 60% to 75% occur once, and the top ten carry about 35%. This CDR3 is built from 18 residues. Unmatched junction bases numbered 12, after V lost 1 base and J lost 2 bases. Germline CDR1 is SGHNT and CDR2 is YYREEE (reference sequence). This clone is medium-sized by share. The treatment denotes: randomized to nivolumab then ipilimumab (arm A) or the reverse (arm B). Sorted cells were live CD3+CD8+, lacking CD19 and CD56, from PBMCs.

The rearrangement joins TRBV5-4 to TRBJ2-7, with TRBD2 matching over 10 bases. The input for sequencing was CD8+ T cells sorted from blood (inferred from file names), taken from a patient given nivolumab and ipilimumab in sequence. This receptor was obtained from a human donor with melanoma. As DNA, the CDR3 is TGTGCCAGCAGCTTGAGGCTACGAGCGGGGGGGTCCCCCTACGAGCAGTACTTC. Protein: CASSLRLRAGGSPYEQYF.